This T cell receptor (beta chain) was sequenced during a study of blood T cell repertoires in COVID-19. Study in general: Sites in the United States, Italy and Spain provided acute and convalescent COVID-19 samples.

V gave up 2 bases and J gave up 2 bases, with 7 bases separating them. CDR3 length: 13 amino acids. Germline CDR1 MNHNS, CDR2 SASEGT. Assay: immunoSEQ multiplex PCR; the TCRdb copy retains only in-frame clones and omits some. The table has 300,000 to 350,000 clones, 91% seen once. Sequences were obtained from peripheral blood. This sequence was found in a woman under 30 who had recovered from COVID-19. The chain links TRBV6-1 to TRBJ2-7; D call uncertain. DNA of the CDR3: TGTGCCAGCAGTGAACCGGAGACCTACGAGCAGTACGTC. Protein: CASSEPETYEQYV.